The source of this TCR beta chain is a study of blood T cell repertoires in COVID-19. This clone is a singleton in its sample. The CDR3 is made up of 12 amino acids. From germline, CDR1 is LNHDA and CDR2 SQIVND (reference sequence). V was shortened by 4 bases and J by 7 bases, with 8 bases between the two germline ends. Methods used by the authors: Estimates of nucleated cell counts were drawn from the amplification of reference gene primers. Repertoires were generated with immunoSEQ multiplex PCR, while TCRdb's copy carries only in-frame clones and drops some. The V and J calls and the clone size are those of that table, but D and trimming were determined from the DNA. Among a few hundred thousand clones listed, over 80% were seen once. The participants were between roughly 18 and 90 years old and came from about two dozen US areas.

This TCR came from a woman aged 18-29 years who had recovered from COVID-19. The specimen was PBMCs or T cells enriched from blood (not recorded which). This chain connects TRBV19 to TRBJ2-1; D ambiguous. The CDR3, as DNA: TGTGCCAGTAGTACCGTCAGAAATGAGCAGTTCTTC. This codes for CASSTVRNEQFF.